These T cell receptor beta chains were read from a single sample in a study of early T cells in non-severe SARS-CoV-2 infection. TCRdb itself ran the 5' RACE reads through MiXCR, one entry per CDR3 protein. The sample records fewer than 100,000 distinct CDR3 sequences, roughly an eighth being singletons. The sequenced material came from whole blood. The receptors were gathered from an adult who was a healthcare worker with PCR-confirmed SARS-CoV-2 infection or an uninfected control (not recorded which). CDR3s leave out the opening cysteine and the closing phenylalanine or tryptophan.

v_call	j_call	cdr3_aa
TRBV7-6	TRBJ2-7	ASSLGTRDNSYEQY
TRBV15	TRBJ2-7	ATSRPGTSGGRKHNYEQY
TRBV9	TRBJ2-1	ASSVEQGSNEQF
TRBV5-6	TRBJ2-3	ASLPGQGSDTQY
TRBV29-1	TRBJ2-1	SVLTSVNYNEQF
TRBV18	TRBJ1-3	ASSPSAGSGNTIY
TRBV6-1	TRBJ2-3	ASSDSGWADTQY
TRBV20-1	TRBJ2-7	SANQGQGLYEQY
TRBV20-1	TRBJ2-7	SATTGTEQY
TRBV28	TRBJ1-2	ASSEKYGYT
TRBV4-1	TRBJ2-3	ASSQDPLAGALGDTQY
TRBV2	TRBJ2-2	ASSEGRGLYTGELF
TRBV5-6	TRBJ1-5	ASSLNGGQPQH
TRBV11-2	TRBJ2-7	VSSPGALYSEQY
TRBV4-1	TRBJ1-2	ASSQEMTAIGYT
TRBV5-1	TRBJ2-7	ASSLLGDGTYEQY
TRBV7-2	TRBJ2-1	ASSLPPSGTGQF
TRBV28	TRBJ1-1	ASSPGFGNTEAF
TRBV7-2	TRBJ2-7	ASSFFGSASSYEQY
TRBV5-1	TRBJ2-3	ASSLGTTQY
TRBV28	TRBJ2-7	ASSLVEGLTYEQY
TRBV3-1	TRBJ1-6	ASSQRGITSPLH
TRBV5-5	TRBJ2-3	ATNTGGRTDTQY
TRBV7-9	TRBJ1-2	ASSLVAGDNYGYT
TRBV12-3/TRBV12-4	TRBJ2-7	ASATYRDRGFEQY
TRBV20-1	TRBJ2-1	SARDQEGSYNEQF
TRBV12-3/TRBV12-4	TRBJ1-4	ASTNSFRVKEKLF
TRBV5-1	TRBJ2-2	ASSLVPASGQLF
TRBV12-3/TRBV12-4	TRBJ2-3	ASSLAPLAGVDTQY
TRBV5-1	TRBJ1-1	ASSLQGWNTEAF
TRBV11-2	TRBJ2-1	ASSQTSGGLRHEQF
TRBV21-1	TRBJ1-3	ASSKGLGQGTSFDSGNTIY
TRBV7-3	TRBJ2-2	ASSLNRDRGGTGELF
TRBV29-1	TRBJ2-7	SVHRGKPYEQY
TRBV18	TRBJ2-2	ASSPPRDILGELF
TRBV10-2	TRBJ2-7	ASSESGVPYEQY
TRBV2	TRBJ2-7	ASRWTGQEQY
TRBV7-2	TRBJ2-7	ASSLAKGAYEQY
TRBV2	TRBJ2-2	ASSVIVIGELF
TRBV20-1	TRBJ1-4	SAREWWGKAYLISEKLF
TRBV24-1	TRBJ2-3	ATSALTGERDTQY